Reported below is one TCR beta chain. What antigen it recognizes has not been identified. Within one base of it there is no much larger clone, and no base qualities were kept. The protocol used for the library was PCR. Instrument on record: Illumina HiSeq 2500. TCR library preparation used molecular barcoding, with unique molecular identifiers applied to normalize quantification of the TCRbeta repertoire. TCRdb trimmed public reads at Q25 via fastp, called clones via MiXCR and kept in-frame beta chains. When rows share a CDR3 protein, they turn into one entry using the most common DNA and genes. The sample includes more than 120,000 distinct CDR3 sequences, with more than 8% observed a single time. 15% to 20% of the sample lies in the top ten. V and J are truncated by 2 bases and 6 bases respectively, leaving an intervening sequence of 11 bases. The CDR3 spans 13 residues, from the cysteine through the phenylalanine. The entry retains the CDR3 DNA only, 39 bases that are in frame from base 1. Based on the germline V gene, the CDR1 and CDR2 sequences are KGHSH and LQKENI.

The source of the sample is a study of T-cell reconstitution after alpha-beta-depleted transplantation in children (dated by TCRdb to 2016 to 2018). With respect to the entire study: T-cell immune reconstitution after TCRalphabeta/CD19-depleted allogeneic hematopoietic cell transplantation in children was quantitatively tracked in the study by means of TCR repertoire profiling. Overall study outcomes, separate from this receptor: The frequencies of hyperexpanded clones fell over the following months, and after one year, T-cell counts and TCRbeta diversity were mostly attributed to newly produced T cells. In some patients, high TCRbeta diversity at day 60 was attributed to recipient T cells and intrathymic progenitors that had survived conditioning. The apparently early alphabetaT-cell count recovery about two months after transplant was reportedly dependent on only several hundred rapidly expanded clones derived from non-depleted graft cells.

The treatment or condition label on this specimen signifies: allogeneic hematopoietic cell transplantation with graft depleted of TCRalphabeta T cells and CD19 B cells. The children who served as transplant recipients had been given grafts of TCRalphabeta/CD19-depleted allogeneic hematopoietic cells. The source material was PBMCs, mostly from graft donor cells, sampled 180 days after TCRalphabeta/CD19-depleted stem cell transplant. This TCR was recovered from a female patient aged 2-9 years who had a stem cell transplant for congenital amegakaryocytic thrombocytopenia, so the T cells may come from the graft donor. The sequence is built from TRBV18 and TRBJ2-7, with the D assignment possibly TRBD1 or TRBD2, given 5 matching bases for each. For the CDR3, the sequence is CASSPGTPREQYF. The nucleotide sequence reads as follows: TGTGCCAGCTCACCAGGGACGCCTCGCGAGCAGTACTTC.